Presented here are 28 T cell receptor beta chains from one specimen sequenced in a study of vaccination and CD4 T cells after COVID-19. What these receptors recognize is not known. The Oncomine TCR Beta short-read assay was what sequenced the DNA obtained from cultured CD4+ T cells. Using its own MiXCR run on the PCR reads, TCRdb lists one record per CDR3 protein. Of over 10,000 distinct CDR3 sequences in the sample, more than 60% were seen once. Treatment indicated: approximately 11-day PBMC culture with coronavirus spike peptide pools or control peptides (ViraFEST assay). Material: CD4+ T cells from blood, cultured in vitro. The receptors were gathered from a human donor who had recovered from COVID-19.

Only one count was recorded for this clonotype. The chain uses TRBV20-1 and TRBJ2-3, with a tentative D call TRBD2 (5 bases). In germline, CDR1 is DFQATT, CDR2 SNEGSKA (reference sequence). The CDR3 length is 16 residues. V lost 5 bases and J 1 base, leaving 19 bases between the germline ends. The CDR3 is CSAGEFTRTGTDTQYF. CDR3 in DNA: TGCAGTGCTGGGGAGTTTACTCGTACTGGCACAGATACGCAGTATTTT.

This clonotype was recorded a few times. This chain connects TRBV15 to TRBJ1-2; maybe TRBD1 (6 bases). CDR1 is LNHNV, CDR2 YYDKDF, per germline (reference sequence). The V end was cut by 4 bases, the J end by 7 bases, with 10 bases between. The CDR3 consists of 12 residues. The CDR3 here is CATSTAGVGYTF. Here the CDR3 DNA reads TGTGCCACCAGCACGGCAGGGGTTGGCTACACCTTC.

The chain uses TRBV6-4 and TRBJ1-1, with unresolved D. The germline CDR1 and CDR2 sequences are MRHNA and SNTAGT. V shed 2 bases and J shed 10 bases, with 11 bases lying between them. This CDR3 has 12 amino acids. For the CDR3, the DNA is TGTGCCAGCAGTGACGGGCGGGGTTTAGCTTTCTTT. Translated, it gives CASSDGRGLAFF.

The chain carries TRBV27 and TRBJ1-5, with D tentatively TRBD1 (5 bases). This CDR3 is built from 14 residues. With 6 bases removed from V and 7 bases from J, the gap between germline ends came to 16 bases. The germline V gene encodes CDR1 MNHEY and CDR2 SMNVEV (reference sequence). As DNA, the CDR3 is TGTGCCAGCAGGGGTGGGACCCCTGGCCAGCCCCAGCATTTT. Residues: CASRGGTPGQPQHF.

The table lists this clonotype with a few counts. V and J are TRBV6-1 and TRBJ1-2; D unclear. The CDR3 totals 13 residues. Germline CDR1 MNHNS, CDR2 SASEGT. Trimming cost V 5 bases and J 8 bases, with 15 bases left between them. The CDR3 sequence is CASSPETSRGYTF. The CDR3 bases are TGTGCCAGCAGTCCTGAAACCAGCAGGGGCTACACCTTC.

The chain is built from TRBV6-6 and TRBJ2-5; the D is unclear. Trimming removed 7 bases from V and 7 bases from J, with 16 bases in between. Germline CDR1 is MNHNY and CDR2 is SVGAGI (reference sequence). This CDR3 has 13 amino acids. CDR3 coding DNA: TGTGCCAGCAAGGGCCCCTACTGGGGGACCCAGTACTTC. It translates to CASKGPYWGTQYF.

The rearrangement uses TRBV20-1 and TRBJ2-3, with D perhaps matching TRBD2 (6 bases). V lost 3 bases and J 2 bases, leaving 9 bases between the germline ends. The CDR3 totals 13 residues. The germline CDR1 and CDR2 sequences are DFQATT and SNEGSKA (reference sequence). CDR3 sequence reads: CSARRDSTDTQYF. In DNA form, the CDR3 reads TGCAGTGCTAGGCGGGACTCCACAGATACGCAGTATTTT.

This clonotype has a handful of counts. The chain recombines TRBV27 with TRBJ2-4; 8 bases agree with TRBD2. Looked up from germline, CDR1 is MNHEY and CDR2 is SMNVEV (reference sequence). V gave up 2 bases and J gave up 9 bases; unmatched junction bases: 9. This CDR3 region has 15 residues. CDR3 sequence (DNA): TGTGCCAGCAGTTTAGCGGGAGGAGGTTGGGGCATTCAGTACTTC. It specifies CASSLAGGGWGIQYF.

This rearrangement joins TRBV2 to TRBJ1-5; D possibly corresponds to TRBD1 (6 bases). From germline, CDR1 is SNHLY and CDR2 FYNNEI. V dropped 8 bases and J dropped 6 bases, with 20 bases sitting between them. The CDR3 is 15 amino acids. The CDR3 loop reads CASDGGAGLSQPQHF. The CDR3 coding sequence is TGTGCCAGCGATGGGGGCGCGGGTTTGAGTCAGCCCCAGCATTTT.

The chain carries TRBV19 and TRBJ1-2, with 9 bases matching TRBD1. CDR1 and CDR2 (germline): LNHDA, SQIVND (reference sequence). With V trimmed by 5 bases and J by 3 bases, 10 bases remained unmatched. The CDR3 extends over 16 amino acids. The DNA for the CDR3 is TGTGCCAGTAGTCAATTGAAGGGACAGGGAGACTATGGCTACACCTTC. It translates to CASSQLKGQGDYGYTF.

The J gene is TRBJ2-4, the V gene TRBV28, with D unclear. This CDR3 has 16 amino acids. V was shortened by 1 base and J by 3 bases, with 13 bases between the two germline ends. Germline CDR1 is MDHEN and CDR2 is SYDVKM. The CDR3 sequence: CASSLYETAIKNIQYF. Written as DNA, the CDR3 is TGTGCCAGCAGTTTATACGAGACGGCTATCAAAAACATTCAGTACTTC.

This chain connects TRBV6-5 to TRBJ1-5, with a weak D call TRBD1 (5 bases). The CDR3 extends over 13 amino acids. Germline CDR1 is MNHEY and CDR2 is SVGAGI. Trimming cost V 4 bases and J 2 bases, with 6 bases left between them. The CDR3 loop reads CASSSQGNQPQHF. DNA of the CDR3: TGTGCCAGCAGTTCACAGGGCAATCAGCCCCAGCATTTT.

The CDR3 coding sequence is TGCAGTGCTAGACAACCGACAGGGGACCTGGGCTACACCTTC. This encodes CSARQPTGDLGYTF. This chain links TRBV20-1 with TRBJ1-2, with 8 bases aligning to TRBD1. CDR3 length: 14 amino acids. The germline V gene encodes CDR1 DFQATT and CDR2 SNEGSKA (reference sequence). V shed 2 bases, J shed 8 bases, and the junction held 10 bases outside the gene matches.

The genes are TRBV19 and TRBJ1-6; 9 bases are shared with TRBD1. The V and J ends lost 4 bases and 9 bases, in that order; junction bases with no gene match: 7. Germline V gene sequence: CDR1 LNHDA, CDR2 SQIVND (reference sequence). The CDR3 totals 15 residues. The DNA of the CDR3 is TGTGCCAGTAGTAACCGGGACAGGGTTGGTTCACCCCTCCACTTT. Its translation is CASSNRDRVGSPLHF.

The V and J genes are TRBV6-5 and TRBJ2-1; TRBD2 aligns across 12 bases. CDR3 length: 16 amino acids. Trimming took 2 bases from V and 6 from J; bases not matched to a gene: 5. Germline CDR1 reads MNHEY; CDR2 reads SVGAGI. The CDR3, as DNA: TGTGCCAGCAGTTACCTCCTAGCGGGAGGGCTCAATGAGCAGTTCTTC. Translating it yields CASSYLLAGGLNEQFF.

This clonotype is judged medium-sized. The chain uses TRBV7-2 and TRBJ2-5, with D tentatively TRBD1 or TRBD2 (5 bases each). The CDR3 has 16 residues. Germline CDR1 reads SGHTA; CDR2 reads FQGNSA. Trimming took 2 bases from V and 5 from J, leaving 18 bases between them. CDR3 in amino acids: CASSLLPGGRRETQYF. Here the CDR3 DNA reads TGTGCCAGCAGCTTACTCCCTGGGGGAAGGAGGGAGACCCAGTACTTC.

The chain couples TRBV20-1 to TRBJ2-5; perhaps D is TRBD1 or TRBD2 (5 bases each). This CDR3 is 15 amino acids long. CDR1 and CDR2 from the germline V gene are DFQATT and SNEGSKA (reference sequence). V lost 4 bases, J lost 5 bases, and 20 bases lay in between. This CDR3 reads CSAKKWDGPSETQYF. The DNA of the CDR3 is TGCAGTGCTAAGAAATGGGACGGGCCCTCGGAGACCCAGTACTTC.

Only one count was recorded for this clonotype. V is TRBV7-2 and J is TRBJ1-1; D gene ambiguous. Germline V gene data show CDR1 as SGHTA and CDR2 as FQGNSA. The CDR3 covers 12 residues. Trimming removed 3 bases from V and 7 bases from J, with 9 bases in between. CDR3 coding DNA: TGTGCCAGCAGCTTTAAGTCGTTTGAAGCTTTCTTT. It translates to CASSFKSFEAFF.

This clonotype turned up a few times. This rearrangement joins TRBV28 to TRBJ1-5, with a weak D call TRBD1 (5 bases). Germline V gene sequence: CDR1 MDHEN, CDR2 SYDVKM. The CDR3 runs 15 residues. V was trimmed by 5 bases and J by 6 bases, leaving 17 bases between them. CDR3: CASSELRRGTQPQHF. The CDR3 DNA reads TGTGCCAGCAGTGAACTGAGAAGGGGCACTCAGCCCCAGCATTTT.

The V and J genes are TRBV2 and TRBJ1-3; D remains unclear. The V gene's germline CDR1 is SNHLY and CDR2 FYNNEI. V was trimmed by 4 bases and J by 0 bases, leaving 1 base between them. The CDR3 runs to 12 residues. The CDR3 DNA follows: TGTGCCAGCAGTGGCTCTGGAAACACCATATATTTT. This codes for CASSGSGNTIYF. The whole variable domain, remainder taken from reference TRBV2 and TRBJ1-3, is EPEVTQTPSHQVTQMGQEVILRCVPISNHLYFYWYRQILGQKVEFLVSFYNNEISEKSEIFDDQFSVERPDGSNFTLKIRSTKLEDSAMYFCASSGSGNTIYFGEGSWLTVV.

The gene calls are TRBV7-6 and TRBJ2-3; 7 bases line up with TRBD2. This CDR3 contains 16 residues. In germline, CDR1 is SGHVS, CDR2 FNYEAQ. V dropped 3 bases and J dropped 6; count of bases not matched to a gene: 12. The DNA of the CDR3 is TGTGCCAGCAGCTTTAGCTTCGGGAGGAAAGGGGATACGCAGTATTTT. It specifies CASSFSFGRKGDTQYF.

In this sample, this clonotype turned up a few times. The chain joins TRBV5-4 to TRBJ1-1; 8 bases agree with TRBD1. The trim removed 0 bases at V and 0 bases at J, leaving 4 bases unmatched. Germline V gene sequence: CDR1 SGHNT, CDR2 YYREEE (reference sequence). This CDR3 is 16 amino acids long. CDR3 sequence: CASSLGRGQVNTEAFF. As DNA, the CDR3 is TGTGCCAGCAGCTTGGGCAGGGGGCAGGTGAACACTGAAGCTTTCTTT.

V and J are TRBV28 and TRBJ2-7, with 8 bases that match TRBD2. J lost 6 bases, V lost 5 bases, and 12 bases had no gene match. CDR1 is MDHEN, CDR2 SYDVKM, per germline. The CDR3 consists of 15 residues. This chain's CDR3 is CASSPNRPAGGEQYF. The CDR3 bases are TGTGCCAGCAGTCCCAACCGCCCCGCGGGGGGCGAGCAGTACTTC.

This clonotype is judged large. The chain couples TRBV24-1 to TRBJ1-2, with TRBD1 matching over 7 bases. Germline lookup yields CDR1 KGHDR and CDR2 SFDVKD. This CDR3 region has 18 residues. Trimming at V came to 3 bases and at J to 3 bases, leaving 15 bases not matched to a gene. CDR3: CATSDGSRQGPLDYGYTF. DNA of the CDR3: TGTGCCACCAGTGATGGTTCCCGACAGGGTCCCTTAGACTATGGCTACACCTTC.

The CDR3 DNA reads as TGCGCCAGCAGTCAATTGGAGTTAAAGGTCGAAGGGATGAACACTGAAGCTTTCTTT. Protein product: CASSQLELKVEGMNTEAFF. This chain uses TRBV23-1 with TRBJ1-1; no reliable D call. Being an ORF, TRBV23-1 has a function that is uncertain. The CDR3 is 19 amino acids. V was trimmed by 1 base and J by 0 bases, leaving 21 bases between them.

This chain connects TRBV20-1 to TRBJ2-7; TRBD2 matches at 7 bases. The CDR3 is 14 amino acids. Looked up from germline, CDR1 is DFQATT and CDR2 is SNEGSKA (reference sequence). V lost 6 bases to trimming and J lost 1 base; unmatched junction nucleotides: 9. DNA for the CDR3: TGCAGTGCGGGGGGGATCGACAGATCCTACGAGCAGTACTTC. Encoded protein: CSAGGIDRSYEQYF.

CDR3 bases: TGCAGTGCCGCCCCGGGTTCCCCCACTGAAGCTTTCTTT. Its protein product is CSAAPGSPTEAFF. V and J are TRBV20-1 and TRBJ1-1; D is ambiguous. Germline V gene sequence: CDR1 DFQATT, CDR2 SNEGSKA (reference sequence). The CDR3 totals 13 residues. Between the trimmed V and J ends, which lost 6 bases and 4 bases, there was a span of 15 bases.

In nucleotides, the CDR3 is TGTGCCAGTCTGAACAGGGGGTCGGTGAACACTGAAGCTTTCTTT. Protein sequence: CASLNRGSVNTEAFF. The chain couples TRBV6-1 to TRBJ1-1; the match to TRBD1 covers 8 bases. The CDR3 runs to 15 residues. The germline gives CDR1 MNHNS, CDR2 SASEGT. V was pared by 9 bases and J by 0 bases, with 9 bases of the junction left unmatched.